These 31 T cell receptor beta chains share one sample of origin, sequenced in a study of molecular identifiers for immune sequencing clone quantification. TCRdb independently ran MiXCR on the PCR reads; one entry per CDR3 protein. The sample lists more than 450,000 distinct CDR3 sequences; about a fifth were seen once. The sample was naive CD8+ T cells from blood, with Jurkat cell RNA spiked in. Indicated subset: FACS-sorted CD8+CD4-CCR7+CD45RA+ naive T cells. The receptors come from a human donor in good health. Some libraries in this study had Jurkat cell RNA spiked in.

Notes on this clonotype: A much larger clone lies a single base off, so this may be a read error. The J gene is TRBJ2-7, the V gene TRBV29-1, with D possibly being TRBD2 (6 bases). CDR1 is SQVTM, CDR2 ANQGSEA, per germline. The CDR3 contains 14 residues. The V and J ends lost 4 bases and 2 bases respectively, with 15 bases between them. CDR3 region: CSVGSYGGAYEQYF. The CDR3 DNA reads as TGCAGCGTTGGTAGCTACGGGGGAGCCTACGAGCAGTACTTC.

This clonotype was found many times. The J gene is TRBJ1-5, the V gene TRBV3-1; D is ambiguous. The ends were cut back, 0 bases at V and 1 base at J, with 7 bases in the middle. The CDR3 is 15 residues long. In germline, CDR1 is LGHDT, CDR2 YNNKEL (reference sequence). In DNA form, the CDR3 reads TGTGCCAGCAGCCAAGAACCGGGGAGCAATCAGCCCCAGCATTTT. Translating gives CASSQEPGSNQPQHF.

With respect to this clonotype: This may come from a read error, since a much larger clone is one base off. V usage is TRBV24-1 and J usage is TRBJ2-3; 11 nucleotides line up with TRBD2. V was pared by 4 bases and J by 2 bases, with 10 bases of the junction left unmatched. Germline CDR1 and CDR2: KGHDR and SFDVKD. The CDR3 loop spans 18 amino acids. As DNA, the CDR3 is TGTGCCACCAGTGAGACTCCCGGGACTAGCGGAGCCACAGATACGCAGTATTTT. As protein: CATSETPGTSGATDTQYF.

This clonotype was picked up many times. This chain connects TRBV4-3 to TRBJ1-5; 11 bases line up with TRBD1. J was trimmed by 6 bases and V by 0 bases; bases with no gene match: 4. Germline V gene sequence: CDR1 LGHNA, CDR2 YSLEER. There are 16 residues in the CDR3. The CDR3 region is CASSQEAGTGGQPQHF. The CDR3, as DNA: TGCGCCAGCAGCCAAGAGGCCGGGACAGGGGGTCAGCCCCAGCATTTT.

As to this clonotype: A much larger clone differs by one base, so this may be a read error. The genes are TRBV28 and TRBJ2-3; D perhaps matches TRBD2 (6 bases). This CDR3 is built from 16 residues. Trimming pared 3 bases from V and 5 bases from J, leaving 18 bases between. Germline V gene lookup returns CDR1 MDHEN and CDR2 SYDVKM. Written as DNA, the CDR3 is TGTGCCAGCAGTTTCTCGGACGGGGGACCCAGAGATACGCAGTATTTT. This encodes CASSFSDGGPRDTQYF.

In this sample, this clonotype turned up a few times. The chain carries TRBV4-3 and TRBJ2-5; no definite D call. This CDR3 region has 15 residues. Germline V gene sequence: CDR1 LGHNA, CDR2 YSLEER. V was clipped by 0 bases and J by 2 bases, with 10 bases between them. The CDR3 nucleotides read TGCGCCAGCAGCCAAGAGTACGAACTTCAAGAGACCCAGTACTTC. As protein: CASSQEYELQETQYF.

This clonotype was observed a handful of times. The rearrangement links TRBV5-4 to TRBJ2-3, with D perhaps assigned TRBD1 or TRBD2 (5 bases each). The V and J ends lost 4 bases and 4 bases respectively, with 22 bases between them. The CDR3 runs 17 residues. Germline V gives CDR1 SGHNT, CDR2 YYREEE (reference sequence). CDR3 in amino acids: CASSPSPGPANADTQYF. The CDR3 DNA sequence: TGTGCCAGCAGCCCTTCCCCGGGACCAGCGAACGCAGATACGCAGTATTTT.

This clonotype was counted between two and nine times. It may be a read error: a sequence one base away is much more abundant. The chain is built from TRBV29-1 and TRBJ2-5; perhaps TRBD1 as D (6 bases). The CDR3 runs 13 residues. V lost 4 bases and J 1 base, leaving 10 bases between the germline ends. Germline CDR1 is SQVTM and CDR2 is ANQGSEA. CDR3 region: CSVGGQIQETQYF. The CDR3 DNA reads as TGCAGCGTTGGGGGGCAAATCCAAGAGACCCAGTACTTC.

The table lists this clonotype with many counts. The J gene is TRBJ1-2, the V gene TRBV19; the D is unclear. V lost 5 bases to trimming and J lost 5 bases, with 18 bases between them. The CDR3 has 15 amino acids. Germline V gene lookup returns CDR1 LNHDA and CDR2 SQIVND (reference sequence). CDR3 sequence: CASSFNQRDVYGYTF. CDR3 sequence (DNA): TGTGCCAGTAGTTTTAATCAGAGAGATGTTTATGGCTACACCTTC.

This chain joins TRBV23-1 and TRBJ1-6; TRBD1 is a possible D gene (5 bases). TRBV23-1 is labeled an ORF, and its function is uncertain. The CDR3 loop spans 15 amino acids. Trimming shortened V by 4 bases and J by 7 bases, and 14 bases separated the two germline ends. CDR3 bases: TGCGCCAGCAGTCCACGGGGCGGAGGGAATTCACCCCTCCACTTT. This encodes CASSPRGGGNSPLHF.

At least ten counts were recorded for this clonotype. The chain recombines TRBV19 with TRBJ1-1; D unclear. V was pared by 1 base and J by 4 bases, with 7 bases between. This CDR3 has 13 residues. The germline gives CDR1 LNHDA, CDR2 SQIVND (reference sequence). CDR3 sequence reads: CASSIGEVTEAFF. CDR3 bases: TGTGCCAGTAGTATAGGGGAGGTCACTGAAGCTTTCTTT. Drawing the rest from reference TRBV19 and TRBJ1-1, the complete variable domain is DGGITQSPKYLFRKEGQNVTLSCEQNLNHDAMYWYRQDPGQGLRLIYYSQIVNDFQKGDIAEGYSVSREKKESFPLTVTSAQKNPTAFYLCASSIGEVTEAFFGQGTRLTVV.

The table lists this clonotype with a few counts. J is TRBJ2-7 and V is TRBV30, with D possibly matching TRBD2 (5 bases). CDR3 length equals 11 residues. CDR1 and CDR2 from the germline V gene are GTSNPN and SVGIG (reference sequence). The V gene lost 1 base and the J gene lost 4 bases, with 5 bases spanning the gap. CDR3 protein: CAWSGGYEQYF. The CDR3 region has the DNA TGTGCCTGGAGTGGAGGGTACGAGCAGTACTTC. The variable domain in full, with the rest retrieved from reference TRBV30 and TRBJ2-7, is SQTIHQWPATLVQPVGSPLSLECTVEGTSNPNLYWYRQAAGRGLQLLFYSVGIGQISSEVPQNLSASRPQDRQFILSSKKLLLSDSGFYLCAWSGGYEQYFGPGTRLTVT.

In the case of this clonotype: Sequence at one end of the junction differs from germline and may be a read error. This chain connects TRBV6-9 to TRBJ1-1; D unresolved. This CDR3 is built from 14 residues. The V gene's germline CDR1 is MNHGY and CDR2 SVAAGI. CDR3 coding DNA: TGTGCCAGCAGTCATTCGGCAGCCAACACTGAAGCTTTCTTT. Amino acid sequence: CASSHSAANTEAFF.

As to this clonotype: At one end, the junction sequence differs from germline, possibly due to a read error. The chain links TRBV6-2 or TRBV6-3 to TRBJ2-3, with 13 bases aligning to TRBD2. This CDR3 has 18 amino acids. Germline V gives CDR1 MNHEY, CDR2 SVGEGT. CDR3 nucleotides: TGTGCCAGCGGTTACCTCACAACTAGCGGGAGGGCCCCAGATACGCAGTATTTT. Protein sequence: CASGYLTTSGRAPDTQYF.

Of note for this clonotype: The junction departs from germline at one end; a sequencing error may be responsible. J is TRBJ1-1 and V is TRBV7-6, with D tentatively TRBD1 (5 bases). The CDR3 is 13 amino acids. CDR1 and CDR2 (germline): SGHVS, FNYEAQ. The CDR3 sequence is CARSFRALTEAFF. The CDR3 DNA follows: TGTGCCCGCAGCTTCAGGGCGTTAACTGAAGCTTTCTTT.

A few counts support this clonotype. The rearrangement uses TRBV6-2 or TRBV6-3 and TRBJ1-4; 7 nucleotides match TRBD1. Germline loops: CDR1 MNHEY, CDR2 SVGEGT. This CDR3 spans 18 amino acids. V dropped 4 bases and J dropped 0; count of bases not matched to a gene: 11. The CDR3 is CASSLNRDSTSTNEKLFF. In DNA, the CDR3 is TGTGCCAGCAGTTTAAACCGGGACAGCACCTCAACTAATGAAAAACTGTTTTTT.

The chain has TRBV7-6 and TRBJ2-3; 10 bases map to TRBD2. V gave up 1 base and J gave up 2 bases; unmatched junction bases: 6. The CDR3 has 17 amino acids. Germline loops: CDR1 SGHVS, CDR2 FNYEAQ. The CDR3: CASSLVGSGGSTDTQYF. CDR3 nucleotide sequence: TGTGCCAGCAGCTTAGTAGGTAGCGGGGGGTCCACAGATACGCAGTATTTT. The full variable domain, rest sourced from reference TRBV7-6 and TRBJ2-3, is GAGVSQSPRYKVTKRGQDVALRCDPISGHVSLYWYRQALGQGPEFLTYFNYEAQQDKSGLPNDRFSAERPEGSISTLTIQRTEQRDSAMYRCASSLVGSGGSTDTQYFGPGTRLTVL.

The sample holds many counts of this clonotype. The CDR3 protein is CASSQETGYYGYTF. CDR3 bases: TGTGCCAGCAGCCAAGAGACAGGGTACTATGGCTACACCTTC. The rearrangement joins TRBV3-1 to TRBJ1-2; 7 bases map to TRBD1. CDR1 is LGHDT and CDR2 is YNNKEL in the germline V gene (reference sequence). This CDR3 has 14 amino acids. Losses at the gene ends were 0 bases for V and 3 bases for J; bases not matched to a gene: 1.

V is TRBV6-6 and J is TRBJ2-3; 8 bases match TRBD2. CDR3 length equals 21 residues. Unmatched junction bases numbered 24, after V lost 4 bases and J lost 3 bases. Looked up from germline, CDR1 is MNHNY and CDR2 is SVGAGI (reference sequence). In nucleotides, the CDR3 is TGTGCCAGCAGTTTTCCCCGGGGGGGGGGTGCTAGCGGGCTGCGGACAGATACGCAGTATTTT. Translated, it gives CASSFPRGGGASGLRTDTQYF.

In its sample, this clonotype was seen a few times. The CDR3 spells CASSYSTQGVQYF. Here the CDR3 DNA reads TGTGCCAGCAGTTACTCAACGCAGGGGGTACAGTACTTC. V usage is TRBV12-3 or TRBV12-4 and J usage is TRBJ2-7; 7 bases are shared with TRBD1. V gave up 4 bases and J gave up 10 bases; unmatched junction bases: 10. There are 13 residues in the CDR3.

V gene TRBV5-5 combines with J gene TRBJ1-2; 11 bases map to TRBD1. Germline V gene lookup returns CDR1 SGHKS and CDR2 YYEKEE (reference sequence). V lost 3 bases and J lost 1; bases outside the gene matches: 5. The CDR3 consists of 16 residues. CDR3 sequence reads: CASSSPGQGVNYGYTF. For the CDR3, the DNA is TGTGCCAGCAGCTCGCCGGGACAGGGGGTTAACTATGGCTACACCTTC.

This rearrangement joins TRBV3-1 to TRBJ2-7; 8 positions match TRBD2. With V trimmed by 1 base and J by 7 bases, 12 bases remained unmatched. Germline CDR1 reads LGHDT; CDR2 reads YNNKEL (reference sequence). This CDR3 is 16 amino acids long. This CDR3 is CASSQAPGLGGYEQYF. As DNA, the CDR3 is TGTGCCAGCAGCCAAGCCCCGGGACTAGGTGGATATGAGCAGTACTTC.

The chain recombines TRBV20-1 with TRBJ1-1; D possibly corresponds to TRBD1 (6 bases). Germline lookup yields CDR1 DFQATT and CDR2 SNEGSKA (reference sequence). There are 14 residues in the CDR3. Between the trimmed V and J ends, which lost 6 bases and 0 bases, there was a span of 14 bases. The CDR3 coding sequence is TGCAGTGCGGGGATGGACAGAATGAACACTGAAGCTTTCTTT. Amino acids: CSAGMDRMNTEAFF.

A remark on this clonotype: This may arise from a read error, as a much more abundant clone is one base away. The chain carries TRBV6-5 and TRBJ2-1; tentative D call: TRBD1 (6 bases). V lost 2 bases, J lost 12 bases, and 17 bases lay in between. Germline V gives CDR1 MNHEY, CDR2 SVGAGI. The CDR3 consists of 14 residues. This CDR3 is CASSYLTGQHVQFF. CDR3 DNA: TGTGCCAGCAGTTACCTTACAGGGCAGCATGTGCAGTTCTTC.

As concerns this clonotype: This clone may be a read error of a much larger clone one base away. The chain joins TRBV7-9 to TRBJ2-7, with a possible D match to TRBD1 (6 bases). This CDR3 spans 15 amino acids. The germline V gene has CDR1 SEHNR and CDR2 FQNEAQ (reference sequence). CDR3 bases: TGTGTCAGCAGCTCCGGACAGACCGAGGGCTACGAGCAGTACTTC. Its translation: CVSSSGQTEGYEQYF. Together with reference TRBV7-9 and TRBJ2-7, the CDR3 gives the full variable domain: DTGVSQNPRHKITKRGQNVTFRCDPISEHNRLYWYRQTLGQGPEFLTYFQNEAQLEKSRLLSDRFSAERPKGSFSTLEIQRTEQGDSAMYLCVSSSGQTEGYEQYFGPGTRLTVT.

This clonotype was observed a few times. This chain connects TRBV10-2 to TRBJ2-3, with TRBD1 as a possible D gene (6 bases). CDR3 length: 14 residues. Germline V lookup: CDR1 WSHSY, CDR2 SAAADI. The V end lost 8 bases, the J end lost 4 bases, and 16 bases lay between the germline ends. CDR3 coding DNA: TGCGCCAGCCGGTCCAGGGGAACCCCAGATACGCAGTATTTT. The encoded protein is CASRSRGTPDTQYF.

For this clonotype: Possible read error: a much larger clone is one base away. This sequence joins TRBV12-3 or TRBV12-4 and TRBJ2-3, with a possible D match to TRBD1 (6 bases). There are 13 residues in the CDR3. With 5 bases removed from V and 9 bases from J, the gap between germline ends came to 15 bases. The CDR3 coding sequence is TGTGCCAGCAGTGGGGACAACCTTTTGACGCAGTATTTT. Its protein is CASSGDNLLTQYF.

Points on this clonotype: Given a much more abundant clone one base away, this may be a read error. V is TRBV7-9 and J is TRBJ1-5; the match to TRBD1 covers 7 bases. Germline CDR1 and CDR2: SEHNR and FQNEAQ (reference sequence). The CDR3 is made up of 16 amino acids. Trimming removed 5 bases from V and 1 base from J; junction bases left unmatched: 8. Here the CDR3 reads CASSLGAGGSNQPQHF. DNA for the CDR3: TGTGCCAGCAGCCTTGGGGCAGGGGGAAGCAATCAGCCCCAGCATTTT.

As concerns this clonotype: A much more abundant neighbour one base away suggests this may be a read error. V is TRBV27 and J is TRBJ1-1; TRBD1 aligns across 7 bases. The CDR3 totals 16 residues. The V gene's germline CDR1 is MNHEY and CDR2 SMNVEV (reference sequence). CDR3 protein: CASREVQGFVNTEASF. The DNA for the CDR3 is TGTGCCAGCAGGGAGGTACAGGGGTTTGTGAACACTGAAGCTTCCTTT.

This clonotype showed up just a few times. The chain couples TRBV20-1 to TRBJ1-3; D remains unclear. There are 11 residues in the CDR3. Trimming shortened V by 6 bases and J by 4 bases, and 7 bases separated the two germline ends. Germline loops: CDR1 DFQATT, CDR2 SNEGSKA (reference sequence). This CDR3 reads CSAHDGNTIYF. Written as DNA, the CDR3 is TGCAGTGCCCACGACGGAAACACCATATATTTT.

J is TRBJ2-5 and V is TRBV19; the D is unclear. In germline, CDR1 is LNHDA, CDR2 SQIVND (reference sequence). The CDR3 has 15 residues. V lost 4 bases and J lost 5, with 17 bases in between. DNA of the CDR3: TGTGCCAGTAGTACCCAGACTGGCCCACAGGAGACCCAGTACTTC. This codes for CASSTQTGPQETQYF.